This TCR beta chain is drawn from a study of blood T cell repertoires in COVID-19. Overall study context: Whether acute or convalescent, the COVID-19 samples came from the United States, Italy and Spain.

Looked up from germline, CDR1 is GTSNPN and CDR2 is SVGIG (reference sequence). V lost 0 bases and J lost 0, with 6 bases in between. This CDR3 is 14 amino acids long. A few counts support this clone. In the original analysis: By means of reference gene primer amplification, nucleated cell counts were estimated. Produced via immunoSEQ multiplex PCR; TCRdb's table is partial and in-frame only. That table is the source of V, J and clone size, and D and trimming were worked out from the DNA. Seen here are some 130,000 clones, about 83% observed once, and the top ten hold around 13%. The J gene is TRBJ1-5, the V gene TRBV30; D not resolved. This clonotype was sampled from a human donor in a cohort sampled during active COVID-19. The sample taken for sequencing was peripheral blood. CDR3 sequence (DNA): TGTGCCTGGAGTGTACGGTTTAGCAATCAGCCCCAGCATTTT. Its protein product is CAWSVRFSNQPQHF.